Listed below are T cell receptor beta chains from one sample, sequenced in a study of cytomegalovirus exposure and HLA in healthy donors. Generated by immunoSEQ multiplex PCR, the TCRdb table keeps only in-frame clones and is missing some. The table records 150,000 to 200,000 clones, around 80% of them present only once. Input material: PBMCs. The receptor set was obtained from a man aged 18 to 29 in good health and CMV-seronegative. The CDR3 runs from the conserved cysteine through the conserved F or W. Part of the rows lack a size; the others show once, few, many or a class for expanded clones.

.	TRBJ1-5	TRBV5-1	15	CASSLDGTYLRPQHF
few	TRBJ1-5	TRBV7-8	16	CAVGPPDRGRNQPQHF
.	TRBJ2-2	TRBV27	12	CASTAGGGELFF
once	TRBJ1-1	TRBV6-6	14	CASSSGQGGTEAFF
.	TRBJ2-6	TRBV11-1	18	CASSVRRRVASGANVLTF
once	TRBJ2-5	TRBV5-1	14	CASSLGTGQETQYF
.	TRBJ2-1	TRBV7-9	16	CASSLTDRGTYNEQFF
once	TRBJ2-5	TRBV4-1	16	CASSQATSGFGETQYF
once	TRBJ1-2	TRBV7-2	14	CASSLSRDSNGYTF
few	TRBJ2-3	TRBV5-1	15	CASSSRGASGVTQYF
.	TRBJ1-1	TRBV19	14	CASTRGGSNTEAFF